These T cell receptor beta chains were read from a single sample in a study of blood T cell repertoires in COVID-19. The data were produced by immunoSEQ multiplex PCR, yet TCRdb's version contains in-frame clones alone and is incomplete. The sample carries roughly 230,000 clones, 80% to 85% recorded once. Sequences were obtained from PBMCs or T cells enriched from blood (not recorded which). These receptors all stem from a man in his fifties who had recovered from COVID-19. Each CDR3 is given with its conserved first and last residue. A D gene is named only where the DNA matches it firmly. The size field is filled for only some rows; it gives once, few, many or a size class.

TRBJ1-1 | TRBV9 | TRBD1 | few | TGTGCCAGCAGCGCGGACAGGGGGCGTCCCACTGAAGCTTTCTTT | CASSADRGRPTEAFF
TRBJ1-2 | TRBV10-3 | . | . | TGTGCCATCAGTGGCACGGGGGACGGCTACACCTTC | CAISGTGDGYTF
TRBJ1-2 | TRBV29-1 | TRBD1 | . | TGCAGCGTTGAGAAGACAGGGCCAAACTATGGCTACACCTTC | CSVEKTGPNYGYTF
TRBJ1-5 | TRBV7-9 | . | . | TGTGCCAGCAGCTTAGACGGTGCGCATCAGCCCCAGCATTTT | CASSLDGAHQPQHF
TRBJ2-2 | TRBV9 | . | . | TGTGCCAGCAGCCCCCAGAAGCCGGGAGTGGGCCCCGGGGAGCTGTTTTTT | CASSPQKPGVGPGELFF
TRBJ2-3 | TRBV5-1 | . | . | TGCGCCAGCAGCTGGGGGTCGGGGGTACGCACAGATACGCAGTATTTT | CASSWGSGVRTDTQYF
TRBJ1-2 | TRBV9 | . | . | TGTGCCAGCAGCGTAGGGGGGGTCGGCTATGGCTACACCTTC | CASSVGGVGYGYTF
TRBJ2-1 | TRBV6-5 | TRBD1 | . | TGTGCCAGCAGTTACTCGCCGGGACAGCTTTACAATGAGCAGTTCTTC | CASSYSPGQLYNEQFF
TRBJ2-7 | TRBV7-6 | TRBD1 | . | TGTGCCAGCAGCTTACAGACAGGGATTTCCTACGAGCAGTACTTC | CASSLQTGISYEQYF
TRBJ1-1 | TRBV29-1 | . | . | TGCAGCGTGGTAACCCAGGGTAGGGGCACTGAAGCTTTCTTT | CSVVTQGRGTEAFF
TRBJ1-4 | TRBV9 | TRBD1 | . | TGTGCCAGCAGCGGCGCCGGGACAGGGGGGGAAAAACTGTTTTTT | CASSGAGTGGEKLFF
TRBJ2-3 | TRBV5-4 | . | . | TGTGCCAGCAGCTTGGGGGGGCAAGGTACGCAGTATTTT | CASSLGGQGTQYF
TRBJ2-7 | TRBV27 | . | . | TGTGCCACCCTCCTCCGGGGTAGCTCCTACGAGCAGTACTTC | CATLLRGSSYEQYF
TRBJ2-3 | TRBV10-3 | TRBD2 | . | TGTGCCATCAGTGGTAGGCTAGCGGGAGGAAAAGATACGCAGTATTTT | CAISGRLAGGKDTQYF
TRBJ2-1 | TRBV19 | TRBD1 | . | TGTGCCAGTAGTATCCTGGGGGGACAGGGGCACAATGAGCAGTTCTTC | CASSILGGQGHNEQFF
TRBJ2-3 | TRBV9 | TRBD2 | . | TGTGCCAGCAGCGTGGGACTAGCGGGGGGGGCAGATACGCAGTATTTT | CASSVGLAGGADTQYF
TRBJ2-5 | TRBV18 | . | . | TGTGCCAGCTCATCAACGGGACAAGAGACCCAGTACTTC | CASSSTGQETQYF
TRBJ2-3 | TRBV9 | TRBD2 | . | TGTGCCAGCAGCGGGAGGACTAGCGGGGTCGGTACAGATACGCAGTATTTT | CASSGRTSGVGTDTQYF
TRBJ1-2 | TRBV5-1 | TRBD1 | few | TGCGCCAGCAGCTTGGGAGACAGGGTCTCTGGCTACACCTTC | CASSLGDRVSGYTF
TRBJ1-5 | TRBV6-6 | . | . | TGTGCCAGCAGTTACTCGGAGATAGACAATCAGCCCCAGCATTTT | CASSYSEIDNQPQHF
TRBJ2-1 | TRBV29-1 | . | . | TGCAGCGTTGGCACGGCGGGCGGCTCCTACAATGAGCAGTTCTTC | CSVGTAGGSYNEQFF
TRBJ1-6 | TRBV4-3 | . | . | TGCGCCAGCAGCCAAGCCGGGTTCATCGCACCCCTCCACTTT | CASSQAGFIAPLHF
TRBJ2-3 | TRBV11-2 | TRBD1 | . | TGTGCCAGCAGCTCCGGGACAGGGATGACAGATACGCAGTATTTT | CASSSGTGMTDTQYF
TRBJ1-6 | TRBV19 | . | few | TGTGCCAGTAGTACGAACAGCCAATTCTACCCCCTCCACTTT | CASSTNSQFYPLHF
TRBJ1-2 | TRBV12-5 | . | once | TGTGCTAGTGGTTTAGTAGCTAACTATGGCTACACCTTC | CASGLVANYGYTF
TRBJ1-2 | TRBV19 | . | many | TGTGCCAGTAGGACCCGGGGTGGCTACACCTTC | CASRTRGGYTF
TRBJ1-3 | TRBV2 | TRBD1 | . | TGTGCCAGCAGGGACAGGGGGCCCCCAGGAAACACCATATATTTT | CASRDRGPPGNTIYF
TRBJ2-5 | TRBV20-1 | . | . | TGCAGTGCTAGTAGGGGCCATCGGTTTGAGACCCAGTACTTC | CSASRGHRFETQYF
TRBJ2-5 | TRBV24-1 | TRBD1 | . | TGTGCCACCAGTGATCCAAGACAGGGGGCGGGTGAGACCCAGTACTTC | CATSDPRQGAGETQYF
TRBJ2-7 | TRBV5-1 | TRBD2 | . | TGCGCCAGCAGCTTGGGCGGGAGCACCGAGCAGTACTTC | CASSLGGSTEQYF
TRBJ2-1 | TRBV24-1 | TRBD1 | . | TGTGCCACCAGTGACTCCGGGACAGGAGATAATGAGCAGTTCTTC | CATSDSGTGDNEQFF
TRBJ1-6 | TRBV5-8 | TRBD1 | . | TGTGCCAGCAGCTTCCGAGGACAGGGGCGGTCACCCCTCCACTTT | CASSFRGQGRSPLHF
TRBJ1-6 | TRBV28 | . | . | TGTGCCAGCAGACCCATGACCCTAGGCTATAATTCACCCCTCCACTTT | CASRPMTLGYNSPLHF
TRBJ1-2 | TRBV15 | . | . | TGTGCCACCAGCAGAGAAAAAGGGGGAGGCTACACCTTC | CATSREKGGGYTF
TRBJ1-2 | TRBV7-8 | TRBD1 | . | TGTGCCAGCAGCTCCCGGACAGGGAATGGCTACACCTTC | CASSSRTGNGYTF
TRBJ1-1 | TRBV28 | TRBD1 | once | TGTGCCAGCAGTTTCCTACTCCAAGGACAGGGAAAGGTCACTGAAGCTTTCTTT | CASSFLLQGQGKVTEAFF
TRBJ1-1 | TRBV14 | TRBD1 | . | TGTGCCAGCAGCCGGACAGGGCCTGAAGCTTTCTTT | CASSRTGPEAFF
TRBJ2-3 | TRBV19 | . | . | TGTGCCAGTAGTATAGATCCGGGGTCGGGTACGCAGTATTTT | CASSIDPGSGTQYF
TRBJ2-3 | TRBV19 | . | once | TGTGCCAGTAGTATGGTCCGGGATATACCAGATACGCAGTATTTT | CASSMVRDIPDTQYF
TRBJ1-5 | TRBV2 | . | . | TGTGCCAGCAGACCCGACTGGTATAGCAATCAGCCCCAGCATTTT | CASRPDWYSNQPQHF
TRBJ1-1 | TRBV11-3 | . | . | TGTGCCAGCAGTTCGGACACTGAAGCTTTCTTT | CASSSDTEAFF
TRBJ2-3 | TRBV6-6 | . | . | TGTGCCAGCATAAGCGCCGGCACAGATACGCAGTATTTT | CASISAGTDTQYF